This TCR beta chain was documented in a study of CD8+ T cells in alopecia areata. Collected material from alopecia areata patients comprised lesional scalp punch biopsies and peripheral blood. CD4+ and CD8+ T cells were sorted from PBMCs stained for CD3, CD4 and CD8. Points from the study as a whole: Patients shared TCRs less clearly than mice did, possibly owing to HLA. Scalp specimens additionally yield sequences from normal skin's resident alphabeta T cells.

RNA was extracted and reverse transcribed into cDNA as the sequencing template. Libraries were prepared by immunoSEQ multiplex PCR; TCRdb keeps only in-frame clonotypes and omits some of them. The table lists about 64,000 clones, roughly 46% of them singletons, with roughly 51% in the top ten. This clone was counted only a few times. Antigen specificity is unknown. The CDR3 runs 15 residues. Per the germline V gene, CDR1 is LGHNA and CDR2 is YNFKEQ. V lost 0 bases and J lost 2, with 11 bases in between. Material: NKG2D-low CD8+ T cells sorted from blood. V and J are TRBV4-2 and TRBJ2-7; D is possibly TRBD1 or TRBD2 (5 bases each). This sequence was found in a human donor with alopecia areata. The CDR3 here is CASSQELGGTYEQYF. For the CDR3, the DNA is TGTGCCAGCAGCCAAGAACTTGGGGGTACCTACGAGCAGTACTTC.